What follows is one T cell receptor (beta chain) and its context. The protocol was immunoSEQ multiplex PCR, while the TCRdb copy is restricted to in-frame clones and leaves out a portion. The data contain about 120,000 clones, 90% of them singletons. This sample is drawn from a study of T cell responses to AZD1222 COVID-19 vaccine. The receptor was derived from an adult in good health. This sample comprised peripheral blood, obtained on day 0 of AZD1222 vaccination.

The CDR3 DNA is TGCGCCAGCTCCGGGACGATGAACAATGAGCAGTTCTTC. Translated: CASSGTMNNEQFF. The V call is TRBV5-1, the J call TRBJ2-1; either TRBD1 or TRBD2 may fit D (5 bases each). The V gene lost 7 bases and the J gene lost 5 bases, with 13 bases spanning the gap. This CDR3 is built from 13 residues. Germline assignment: CDR1 SGHRS and CDR2 YFSETQ.